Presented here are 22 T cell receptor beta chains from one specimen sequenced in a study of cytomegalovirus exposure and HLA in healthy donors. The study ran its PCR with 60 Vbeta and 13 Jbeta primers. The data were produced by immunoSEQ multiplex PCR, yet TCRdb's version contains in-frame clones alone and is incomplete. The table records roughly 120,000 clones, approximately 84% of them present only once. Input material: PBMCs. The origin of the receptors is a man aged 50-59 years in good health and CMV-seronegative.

CDR3 coding DNA: TGTGCCAGCAGCCGCCAACAGGGGACTCAGCCCCAGCATTTT. Translation: CASSRQQGTQPQHF. The V call is TRBV5-6, the J call TRBJ1-5, with TRBD1 matching over 7 bases. J gave up 6 bases and V 4 bases, and 7 bases lay outside the gene matches. This CDR3 contains 14 residues. Germline V gene data show CDR1 as SGHDT and CDR2 as YYEEEE.

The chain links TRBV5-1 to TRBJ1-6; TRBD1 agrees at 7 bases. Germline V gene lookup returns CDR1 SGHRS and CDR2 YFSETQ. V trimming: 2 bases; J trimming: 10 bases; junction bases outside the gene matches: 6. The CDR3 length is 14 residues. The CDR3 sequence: CASSLGQVASPLHF. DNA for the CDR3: TGCGCCAGCAGCTTAGGACAGGTAGCCTCACCCCTCCACTTT.

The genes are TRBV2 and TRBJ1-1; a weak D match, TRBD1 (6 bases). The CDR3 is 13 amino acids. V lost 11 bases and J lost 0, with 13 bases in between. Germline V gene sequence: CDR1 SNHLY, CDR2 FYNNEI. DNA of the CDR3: TGTGCCGGGTCGACAGGCATGAACACTGAAGCTTTCTTT. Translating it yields CAGSTGMNTEAFF.

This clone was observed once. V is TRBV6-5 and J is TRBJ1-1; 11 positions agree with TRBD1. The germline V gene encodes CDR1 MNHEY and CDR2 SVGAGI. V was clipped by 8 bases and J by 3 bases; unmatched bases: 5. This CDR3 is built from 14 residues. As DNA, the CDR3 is TGTGCCAGCGGACAGGGGGCAGGGCACACTGAAGCTTTCTTT. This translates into CASGQGAGHTEAFF.

The CDR3 reads CASSLGTGYNSPLHF. CDR3 DNA: TGTGCCAGCAGCTTAGGAACGGGCTATAATTCACCCCTCCACTTT. This rearrangement joins TRBV7-2 to TRBJ1-6; unclear D gene. Germline V lookup: CDR1 SGHTA, CDR2 FQGNSA. This CDR3 has 15 amino acids. V gave up 1 base and J gave up 3 bases, with 7 bases separating them.

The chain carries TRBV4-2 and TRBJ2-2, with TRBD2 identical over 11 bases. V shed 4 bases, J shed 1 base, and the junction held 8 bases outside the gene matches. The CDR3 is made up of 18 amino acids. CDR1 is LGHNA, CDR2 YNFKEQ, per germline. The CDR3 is CASSPTYGLAGNTGELFF. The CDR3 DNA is TGTGCCAGCAGCCCAACATACGGACTAGCGGGGAACACCGGGGAGCTGTTTTTT.

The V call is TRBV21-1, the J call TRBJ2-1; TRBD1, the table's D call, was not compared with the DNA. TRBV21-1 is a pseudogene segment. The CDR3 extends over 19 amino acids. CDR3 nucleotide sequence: TGTGCCAGCAGCAAAGGGGGGCAGGAAAGTTGGAAGTTGAACAATGAGCAGTTCTTC. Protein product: CASSKGGQESWKLNNEQFF.

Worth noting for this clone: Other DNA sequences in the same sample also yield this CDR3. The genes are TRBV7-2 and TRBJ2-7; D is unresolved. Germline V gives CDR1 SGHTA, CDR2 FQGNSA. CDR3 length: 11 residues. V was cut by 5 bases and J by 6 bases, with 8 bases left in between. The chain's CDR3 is CASSHTGEQYF. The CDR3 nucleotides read TGTGCCAGCAGCCATACGGGCGAGCAGTACTTC.

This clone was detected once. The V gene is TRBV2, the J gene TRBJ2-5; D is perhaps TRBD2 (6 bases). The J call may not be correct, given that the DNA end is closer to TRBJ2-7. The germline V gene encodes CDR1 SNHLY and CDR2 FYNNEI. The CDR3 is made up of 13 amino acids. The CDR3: CASGNGGMYEQYF. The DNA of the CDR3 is TGTGCCAGCGGGAATGGAGGGATGTACGAGCAGTACTTC.

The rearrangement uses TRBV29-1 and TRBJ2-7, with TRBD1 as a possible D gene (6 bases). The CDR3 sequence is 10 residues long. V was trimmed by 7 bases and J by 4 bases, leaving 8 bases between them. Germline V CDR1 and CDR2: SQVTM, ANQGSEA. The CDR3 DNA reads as TGCAGCGCGCAGGGGTACGAGCAGTACTTC. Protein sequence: CSAQGYEQYF.

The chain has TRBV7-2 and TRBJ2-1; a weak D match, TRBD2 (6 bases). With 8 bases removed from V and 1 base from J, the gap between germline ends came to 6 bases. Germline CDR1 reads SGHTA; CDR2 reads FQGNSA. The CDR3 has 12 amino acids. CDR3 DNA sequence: TGTGCCAGCGGGGGGTCCTACAATGAGCAGTTCTTC. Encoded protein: CASGGSYNEQFF.

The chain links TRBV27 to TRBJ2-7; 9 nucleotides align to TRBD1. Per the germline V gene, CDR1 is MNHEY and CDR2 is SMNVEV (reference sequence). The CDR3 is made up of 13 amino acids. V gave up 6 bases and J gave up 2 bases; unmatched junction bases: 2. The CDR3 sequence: CASSRTGAYEQYF. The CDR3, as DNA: TGTGCCAGCAGCAGGACAGGGGCCTACGAGCAGTACTTC.

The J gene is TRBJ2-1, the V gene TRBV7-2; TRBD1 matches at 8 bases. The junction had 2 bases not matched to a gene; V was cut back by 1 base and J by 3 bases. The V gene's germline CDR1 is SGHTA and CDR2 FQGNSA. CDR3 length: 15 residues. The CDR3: CASSLDGQGYNEQFF. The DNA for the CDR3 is TGTGCCAGCAGCTTAGATGGACAGGGCTACAATGAGCAGTTCTTC.

DNA for the CDR3: TGTGCCAGCAGCTTAGGTACAGGGATGGAGACCCAGTACTTC. Translating it yields CASSLGTGMETQYF. The genes are TRBV7-3 and TRBJ2-5, with D tentatively TRBD1 (6 bases). The germline V gene has CDR1 SGHTA and CDR2 FQGTGA. The CDR3 extends over 14 amino acids. V was trimmed by 2 bases and J by 5 bases, leaving 12 bases between them.

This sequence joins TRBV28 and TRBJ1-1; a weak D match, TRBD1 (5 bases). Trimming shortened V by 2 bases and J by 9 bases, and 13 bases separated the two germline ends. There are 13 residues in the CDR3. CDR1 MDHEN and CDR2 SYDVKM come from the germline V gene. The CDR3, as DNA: TGTGCCAGCAGTTTACGGATGGCAGGGCAAGCTTTCTTT. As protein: CASSLRMAGQAFF.

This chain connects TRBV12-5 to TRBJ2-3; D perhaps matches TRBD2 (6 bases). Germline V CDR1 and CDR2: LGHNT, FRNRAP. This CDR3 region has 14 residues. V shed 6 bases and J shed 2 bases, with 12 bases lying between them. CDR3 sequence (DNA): TGTGCTAGTGGGGCGGGGAGCTTCACAGATACGCAGTATTTT. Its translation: CASGAGSFTDTQYF.

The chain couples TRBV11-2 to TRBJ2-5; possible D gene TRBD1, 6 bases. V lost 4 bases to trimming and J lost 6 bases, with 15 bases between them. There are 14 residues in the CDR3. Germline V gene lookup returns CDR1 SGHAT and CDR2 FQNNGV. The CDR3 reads CASSSERGIKTQYF. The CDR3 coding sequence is TGTGCCAGCAGCTCCGAGAGGGGGATAAAGACCCAGTACTTC.

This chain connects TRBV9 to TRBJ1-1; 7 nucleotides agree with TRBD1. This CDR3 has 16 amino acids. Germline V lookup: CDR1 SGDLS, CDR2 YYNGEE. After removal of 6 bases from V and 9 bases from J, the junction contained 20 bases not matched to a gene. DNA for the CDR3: TGTGCCAGCAATCGCGACAGGGCCAACCTTCCCGCAAAAGCTTTCTTT. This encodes CASNRDRANLPAKAFF.

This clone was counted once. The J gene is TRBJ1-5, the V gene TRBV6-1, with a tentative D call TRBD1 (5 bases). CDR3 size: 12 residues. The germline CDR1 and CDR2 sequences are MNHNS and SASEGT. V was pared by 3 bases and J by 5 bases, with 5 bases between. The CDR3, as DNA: TGTGCCAGCAGTGACAGGGATCAGCCCCAGCATTTT. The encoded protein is CASSDRDQPQHF.

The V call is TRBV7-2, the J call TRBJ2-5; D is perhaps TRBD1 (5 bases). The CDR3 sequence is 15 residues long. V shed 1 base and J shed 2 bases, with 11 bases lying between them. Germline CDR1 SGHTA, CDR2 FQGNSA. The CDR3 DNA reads TGTGCCAGCAGCTTAGGGGCTCGACAGCAAGAGACCCAGTACTTC. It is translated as CASSLGARQQETQYF.

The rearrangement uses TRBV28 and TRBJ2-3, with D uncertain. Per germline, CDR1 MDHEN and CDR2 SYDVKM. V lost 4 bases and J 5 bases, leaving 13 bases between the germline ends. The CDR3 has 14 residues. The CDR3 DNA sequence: TGTGCCAGCAGTTCACCCCGGGTCGAAGATACGCAGTATTTT. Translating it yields CASSSPRVEDTQYF.

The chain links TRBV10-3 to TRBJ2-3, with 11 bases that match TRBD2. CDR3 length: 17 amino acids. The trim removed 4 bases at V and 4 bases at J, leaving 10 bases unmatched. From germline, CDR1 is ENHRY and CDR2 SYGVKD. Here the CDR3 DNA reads TGTGCCATCAGTGCCCAACTAGCGGGAGTTAGAGCAGATACGCAGTATTTT. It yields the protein CAISAQLAGVRADTQYF.